This note documents a single T cell receptor beta chain sequence. Assay: immunoSEQ multiplex PCR; the TCRdb copy retains only in-frame clones and omits some. The sample holds roughly 88,000 clones; roughly 93% are singletons and the top ten take more than 7%. Germline CDR1 SGDLS, CDR2 YYNGEE. The V and J ends lost 0 bases and 5 bases respectively, with 9 bases between them. The CDR3 is 14 residues long. This sample is drawn from a study of control samples from healthy donors and cancer patients. The clonotype originates from a man aged 18 to 29 in good health. The chain recombines TRBV9 with TRBJ2-1; D might be TRBD1 (5 bases). Material for sequencing was blood. DNA of the CDR3: TGTGCCAGCAGCGTAGACCAGGGCGACAATGAGCAGTTCTTC. It yields the protein CASSVDQGDNEQFF.